Presented here are 3 T cell receptor beta chains from one specimen sequenced in a study of cytomegalovirus exposure and HLA in healthy donors (dated by TCRdb to 2016 to 2017). Library preparation used the immunoSEQ multiplex PCR assay. For the multiplex PCR, a mixture combining 60 forward primers for TCR Vbeta segments and 13 reverse primers for TCR Jbeta segments was used. This is the immuneACCESS table as TCRdb keeps it, with only in-frame sequences that have V and J called. A part of the clones is gone; compared with another copy, unresolved V genes explain less than half, and the rest is unexplained. The sample table lists over 95,000 clones, about 70% of them with a count of one. The ten largest clones take up roughly an eighth of the sample. The specimen was PBMCs. All receptors come from a woman aged 40-49 years in good health and CMV-seropositive.

J is TRBJ1-2 and V is TRBV27, with D possibly matching TRBD1 (6 bases). Trimming pared 5 bases from V and 5 bases from J, leaving 21 bases between. The CDR3 is made up of 16 amino acids. Germline CDR1 and CDR2: MNHEY and SMNVEV (reference sequence). CDR3 region: CASSPGTTRFAYGYTF. The CDR3 DNA is TGTGCCAGCAGTCCCGGGACAACACGCTTCGCTTATGGCTACACCTTC.

The V call is TRBV5-1, the J call TRBJ2-5; D call uncertain. In germline, CDR1 is SGHRS, CDR2 YFSETQ. Trimming pared 0 bases from V and 2 bases from J, leaving 8 bases between. The CDR3 contains 14 residues. In DNA, the CDR3 is TGCGCCAGCAGCTTGGGCACAATGCAAGAGACCCAGTACTTC. Amino acid sequence: CASSLGTMQETQYF.

The rearrangement links TRBV4-1 to TRBJ1-2; D is unresolved. V was cut by 1 base and J by 4 bases, with 13 bases left in between. Germline V gene sequence: CDR1 MGHRA, CDR2 YSYEKL. The CDR3 loop spans 15 amino acids. The DNA for the CDR3 is TGCGCCAGCAGCCAAGGCCAGGACTCGGGCTATGGCTACACCTTC. It encodes CASSQGQDSGYGYTF.